Each of the 32 T cell receptor beta chains below was sequenced from the same sample in a study of blood T cell repertoires in COVID-19. Measured with immunoSEQ multiplex PCR; TCRdb has only the in-frame clones, and not every one. The sample lists under 450,000 clones, about 88% occurring once. Sequencing was done on a sample of peripheral blood. The receptor source for this set is a woman in her thirties or forties with COVID-19, enrolled during active disease.

V gene TRBV9 combines with J gene TRBJ2-5; 16 positions match TRBD2. Germline V gene sequence: CDR1 SGDLS, CDR2 YYNGEE. This CDR3 spans 19 amino acids. V shed 4 bases, J shed 2 bases, and the junction held 11 bases outside the gene matches. The CDR3 loop reads CASSRLGLAGGKRQETQYF. The CDR3 DNA reads TGTGCCAGCAGCCGGTTGGGACTAGCGGGAGGGAAACGACAAGAGACCCAGTACTTC.

The chain has TRBV10-3 and TRBJ1-2; unclear D gene. The germline gives CDR1 ENHRY, CDR2 SYGVKD. CDR3 size: 14 residues. Between the trimmed V and J ends, which lost 2 bases and 3 bases, there was a span of 10 bases. Written as DNA, the CDR3 is TGTGCCATCAGTGAGGATGCTACGTACTATGGCTACACCTTC. As protein: CAISEDATYYGYTF.

Notes on this clone: Other DNA sequences within the sample encode an identical CDR3. The V call is TRBV5-1, the J call TRBJ2-3, with D hard to call. The CDR3 loop spans 13 amino acids. The V and J ends lost 0 bases and 3 bases respectively, with 5 bases between them. Germline assignment: CDR1 SGHRS and CDR2 YFSETQ. DNA for the CDR3: TGCGCCAGCAGCTTGGAACGGACAGATACGCAGTATTTT. It specifies CASSLERTDTQYF. The full variable domain, with the rest looked up from reference TRBV5-1 and TRBJ2-3, is KAGVTQTPRYLIKTRGQQVTLSCSPISGHRSVSWYQQTPGQGLQFLFEYFSETQRNKGNFPGRFSGRQFSNSRSEMNVSTLELGDSALYLCASSLERTDTQYFGPGTRLTVL.

The V gene is TRBV10-3, the J gene TRBJ1-6; D unclear. This CDR3 region has 13 residues. Germline V gene lookup returns CDR1 ENHRY and CDR2 SYGVKD. The ends were cut back, 6 bases at V and 10 bases at J, with 13 bases in the middle. The CDR3 nucleotides read TGTGCCATCAGGGATTCTGCGGAATCACCCCTCCACTTT. Its protein product is CAIRDSAESPLHF.

V usage is TRBV6-1 and J usage is TRBJ1-1; 7 positions agree with TRBD1. Germline trimming cut 2 bases from V and 7 bases from J; bases unmatched to any gene: 10. CDR3 length: 15 amino acids. Germline CDR1 reads MNHNS; CDR2 reads SASEGT. CDR3 bases: TGTGCCAGCAGTGAAATAGGGGGCGGTTTGAGTGAAGCTTTCTTT. Translation gives CASSEIGGGLSEAFF.

In nucleotides, the CDR3 is TGTGCCAGCAGTTGGGCGGAGAAGGGGCGTCCCAATCAGCCCCAGCATTTT. Amino acids: CASSWAEKGRPNQPQHF. The chain recombines TRBV7-8 with TRBJ1-5; TRBD1 might be the D (5 bases). Trimming left V 6 bases short and J 3 bases short, with 21 bases between. Germline V CDR1 and CDR2: SGHVS, FQNEAQ. This CDR3 region has 17 residues.

J is TRBJ1-6 and V is TRBV7-2; D uncertain. The CDR3 is 15 amino acids. Germline V gene lookup returns CDR1 SGHTA and CDR2 FQGNSA. V gave up 3 bases and J gave up 7 bases, with 13 bases separating them. CDR3 protein: CASSFAGGSNSPLHF. The CDR3 region has the DNA TGTGCCAGCAGCTTTGCAGGAGGGTCGAATTCACCCCTCCACTTT.

This rearrangement joins TRBV7-9 to TRBJ1-1; D uncertain. CDR1 and CDR2 (germline): SEHNR, FQNEAQ (reference sequence). Trimming removed 6 bases at V and 8 bases at J, with 4 bases between. The CDR3 covers 9 residues. This chain's CDR3 is CASSKEAFF. The CDR3, as DNA: TGTGCCAGCAGTAAAGAAGCTTTCTTT.

The chain uses TRBV30 and TRBJ1-2, with 8 bases that match TRBD1. The J segment lost 4 bases and the V segment lost 0 bases, leaving 7 bases of the junction unmatched. CDR3 size: 15 residues. CDR1 and CDR2 from the germline V gene are GTSNPN and SVGIG (reference sequence). The DNA of the CDR3 is TGTGCCTGGAGTGTAGGACAGGGAATGTTCTATGGCTACACCTTC. This translates into CAWSVGQGMFYGYTF.

V gene TRBV2 combines with J gene TRBJ2-7, with TRBD2 matching 8 bases. The CDR3 loop spans 16 amino acids. In germline, CDR1 is SNHLY, CDR2 FYNNEI. Trimming took 6 bases from V and 2 from J; bases not matched to a gene: 12. CDR3 DNA: TGTGCCAGCAGCGGGAGGTCCGGGAGGGCCACCTACGAGCAGTACTTC. Protein product: CASSGRSGRATYEQYF.

This clone came up once. V and J are TRBV5-1 and TRBJ2-2, with D maybe TRBD1 (6 bases). Germline V gene data show CDR1 as SGHRS and CDR2 as YFSETQ. Trimming removed 0 bases at V and 0 bases at J, with 21 bases between. This CDR3 comprises 20 residues. In nucleotides, the CDR3 is TGCGCCAGCAGCTTGGGGCCACAGGGAAGGACCATCGCGAACACCGGGGAGCTGTTTTTT. It encodes CASSLGPQGRTIANTGELFF.

The J gene is TRBJ2-1, the V gene TRBV7-9; tentative D call: TRBD2 (5 bases). This CDR3 has 12 amino acids. V lost 0 bases, J lost 10 bases, and 7 bases lay in between. Germline CDR1 and CDR2: SEHNR and FQNEAQ (reference sequence). As DNA, the CDR3 is TGTGCCAGCAGCTTAGCGGGAGTAGAGCAGTTCTTC. This codes for CASSLAGVEQFF.

This sequence joins TRBV29-1 and TRBJ1-1; tentative D call: TRBD1 (6 bases). CDR1 SQVTM and CDR2 ANQGSEA come from the germline V gene. Trimming removed 8 bases at V and 1 base at J, with 14 bases between. The CDR3 is 13 residues long. In DNA, the CDR3 is TGCAGCACATATACAGGGACGAACACTGAAGCTTTCTTT. This translates into CSTYTGTNTEAFF.

The V and J genes are TRBV6-4 and TRBJ2-3; a weak D match, TRBD2 (5 bases). CDR1 and CDR2 (germline): MRHNA, SNTAGT. V shed 3 bases and J shed 3 bases, with 10 bases lying between them. The CDR3 runs to 14 residues. CDR3 in DNA: TGTGCCAGCAGTGAGGGGAGTGGGACAGATACGCAGTATTTT. Amino acid sequence: CASSEGSGTDTQYF.

V and J are TRBV19 and TRBJ2-5, with unresolved D. The CDR3 covers 13 residues. V lost 6 bases and J lost 7, with 15 bases in between. Per germline, CDR1 LNHDA and CDR2 SQIVND (reference sequence). The chain's CDR3 is CASSTDPTGTQYF. CDR3 nucleotides: TGTGCCAGTAGCACCGACCCCACGGGGACCCAGTACTTC.

Judged by abundance, this clone is medium-sized (0.01 to 0.1%). The chain uses TRBV3-1 (or the pseudogene TRBV3-2) and TRBJ1-1; unclear D gene. This CDR3 is 16 amino acids long. The V end lost 0 bases, the J end lost 0 bases, and 11 bases lay between the germline ends. Germline-derived CDR1 and CDR2 are LGHDT and YNNKEL (reference sequence). This CDR3 is CASSQDDGRMNTEAFF. In nucleotides, the CDR3 is TGTGCCAGCAGCCAAGATGACGGCAGGATGAACACTGAAGCTTTCTTT.

The chain employs TRBV28 and TRBJ2-2; a possible D gene is TRBD1 (6 bases). The germline CDR1 and CDR2 sequences are MDHEN and SYDVKM. The germline V and J ends were trimmed by 8 bases and 0 bases, with 13 bases remaining between them. The CDR3 spans 15 residues. The CDR3 nucleotides read TGTGCCAGCGCTAGGGGGAGCGCGAACACCGGGGAGCTGTTTTTT. Protein product: CASARGSANTGELFF. The variable domain in full, completed from reference TRBV28 and TRBJ2-2, reads DVKVTQSSRYLVKRTGEKVFLECVQDMDHENMFWYRQDPGLGLRLIYFSYDVKMKEKGDIPEGYSVSREKKERFSLILESASTNQTSMYLCASARGSANTGELFFGEGSRLTVL.

V is TRBV27 and J is TRBJ2-3; maybe TRBD2 (7 bases). This CDR3 has 16 residues. In germline, CDR1 is MNHEY, CDR2 SMNVEV (reference sequence). V dropped 5 bases and J dropped 3 bases, with 18 bases sitting between them. This chain's CDR3 is CASSPLGGPGTDTQYF. The CDR3 coding sequence is TGTGCCAGCAGTCCCCTCGGGGGGCCGGGGACAGATACGCAGTATTTT.

The V gene is TRBV28, the J gene TRBJ2-1, with TRBD2 matching over 9 bases. After removal of 6 bases from V and 9 bases from J, the junction contained 9 bases not matched to a gene. Germline V gives CDR1 MDHEN, CDR2 SYDVKM. The CDR3 totals 14 residues. CDR3 coding DNA: TGTGCCAGCAGGTTAGCGGGAGAATTCGGTGAGCAGTTCTTC. This encodes CASRLAGEFGEQFF.

V is TRBV28 and J is TRBJ2-7, with 7 bases aligning to TRBD1. The CDR3 contains 18 residues. Trimming at V came to 2 bases and at J to 2 bases, leaving 15 bases not matched to a gene. The V gene's germline CDR1 is MDHEN and CDR2 SYDVKM. The CDR3 DNA sequence: TGTGCCAGCAGTTTAAAGGTAGGGGGCGCCTCTGTAACCTACGAGCAGTACTTC. Amino acid sequence: CASSLKVGGASVTYEQYF.

This clone came up once. This chain uses TRBV28 with TRBJ2-7, with 7 bases fitting TRBD1. Germline values: CDR1 MDHEN, CDR2 SYDVKM. This CDR3 is 18 amino acids long. V gave up 5 bases and J gave up 7 bases; unmatched junction bases: 23. This CDR3 reads CASSLPPFLGQPALEQYF. The DNA of the CDR3 is TGTGCCAGCAGTCTGCCACCCTTCCTGGGACAGCCAGCTCTGGAGCAGTACTTC.

On this clone: The junction differs from germline at one of its ends, possibly a read error. This chain joins TRBV19 and TRBJ1-2; possible D gene TRBD1, 5 bases. The germline V gene encodes CDR1 LNHDA and CDR2 SQIVND (reference sequence). This CDR3 is built from 11 residues. The CDR3 sequence: CASSISDKLGF. CDR3 DNA: TGTGCCAGTAGTATATCGGACAAGCTAGGATTC.

The chain employs TRBV27 and TRBJ2-2; no firm D call. This CDR3 contains 16 residues. Germline V gene lookup returns CDR1 MNHEY and CDR2 SMNVEV (reference sequence). The V and J ends lost 5 bases and 1 base respectively, with 14 bases between them. CDR3 loop: CASSPRSTVNTGELFF. The CDR3 nucleotides are TGTGCCAGCAGTCCCAGGTCTACGGTGAACACCGGGGAGCTGTTTTTT.

V usage is TRBV4-1 and J usage is TRBJ2-3, with 9 bases aligning to TRBD2. Germline lookup yields CDR1 MGHRA and CDR2 YSYEKL. Trimming took 4 bases from V and 2 from J; bases not matched to a gene: 10. CDR3 length equals 17 residues. The CDR3 bases are TGCGCCAGCAGCCCTCTCATGGCGGGAGGGGACACAGATACGCAGTATTTT. This translates into CASSPLMAGGDTDTQYF.

This clone was recorded only once. Other DNA sequences from this sample encode an identical CDR3 as well. The chain employs TRBV28 and TRBJ2-3, with a possible D match to TRBD1 (7 bases). Trimming removed 6 bases at V and 0 bases at J, with 10 bases between. CDR3 length: 14 amino acids. Germline values: CDR1 MDHEN, CDR2 SYDVKM. CDR3 loop: CASSPGGSTDTQYF. DNA for the CDR3: TGTGCCAGCAGCCCAGGGGGGAGCACAGATACGCAGTATTTT.

In its sample, this clone was seen a few times. The J gene is TRBJ1-3, the V gene TRBV28; 7 bases fit TRBD1. CDR3 size: 18 residues. The V gene end was trimmed by 5 bases and the J gene end by 4 bases; junction bases not matched to a gene: 17. Germline CDR1 and CDR2: MDHEN and SYDVKM. CDR3 loop: CASSPLDRVVSTGNTIYF. CDR3 bases: TGTGCCAGCAGTCCCCTCGACAGGGTTGTATCGACGGGAAACACCATATATTTT.

The chain joins TRBV28 to TRBJ1-5; D uncertain. Between the trimmed V and J ends, which lost 4 bases and 2 bases, there was a span of 18 bases. Germline CDR1 MDHEN, CDR2 SYDVKM. The CDR3 length is 17 residues. The DNA for the CDR3 is TGTGCCAGCAGTTCCTGGAACCACACGGGTCGCAATCAGCCCCAGCATTTT. As protein: CASSSWNHTGRNQPQHF.

Here the CDR3 reads CASSYSISETGPSSAQFF. Here the CDR3 DNA reads TGTGCCAGCAGTTACTCGATTTCTGAGACAGGGCCTTCTAGTGCGCAGTTCTTC. The J gene is TRBJ2-1, the V gene TRBV6-2 or TRBV6-3; 7 nucleotides match TRBD1. V lost 0 bases and J lost 12; bases outside the gene matches: 20. Germline assignment: CDR1 MNHEY and CDR2 SVGEGT. The CDR3 extends over 18 amino acids.

The chain combines TRBV10-3 with TRBJ1-5; D might be TRBD1 (6 bases). The CDR3 has 13 residues. The germline V gene has CDR1 ENHRY and CDR2 SYGVKD. The V and J ends lost 11 bases and 6 bases respectively, with 17 bases between them. This CDR3 is CACVGGEGQPQHF. In DNA form, the CDR3 reads TGTGCCTGCGTAGGGGGGGAAGGTCAGCCCCAGCATTTT.

The rearrangement joins TRBV7-2 to TRBJ1-2; 10 bases line up with TRBD1. The germline CDR1 and CDR2 sequences are SGHTA and FQGNSA. The CDR3 has 14 amino acids. V lost 5 bases and J lost 5; bases outside the gene matches: 5. CDR3 nucleotide sequence: TGTGCCAGCAGCCCCACGGGACAGGGGTATGGCTACACCTTC. This gives the protein CASSPTGQGYGYTF.

The V call is TRBV19, the J call TRBJ1-1, with D maybe TRBD1 (5 bases). CDR1 is LNHDA, CDR2 SQIVND, per germline (reference sequence). Trimming took 5 bases from V and 2 from J, leaving 21 bases between them. This CDR3 has 17 amino acids. This CDR3 is CASSAPPWDAGNTEAFF. The CDR3 nucleotides read TGTGCCAGTAGTGCGCCCCCTTGGGACGCGGGAAACACTGAAGCTTTCTTT.

V gene TRBV4-3 combines with J gene TRBJ1-2, with D possibly being TRBD1 (6 bases). The CDR3 totals 16 residues. V was pared by 5 bases and J by 4 bases, with 20 bases between. The germline CDR1 and CDR2 sequences are LGHNA and YSLEER. The CDR3 protein is CASSFTSTGLSYGYTF. The CDR3 nucleotides read TGCGCCAGCAGCTTCACCTCGACAGGCTTGTCCTATGGCTACACCTTC.